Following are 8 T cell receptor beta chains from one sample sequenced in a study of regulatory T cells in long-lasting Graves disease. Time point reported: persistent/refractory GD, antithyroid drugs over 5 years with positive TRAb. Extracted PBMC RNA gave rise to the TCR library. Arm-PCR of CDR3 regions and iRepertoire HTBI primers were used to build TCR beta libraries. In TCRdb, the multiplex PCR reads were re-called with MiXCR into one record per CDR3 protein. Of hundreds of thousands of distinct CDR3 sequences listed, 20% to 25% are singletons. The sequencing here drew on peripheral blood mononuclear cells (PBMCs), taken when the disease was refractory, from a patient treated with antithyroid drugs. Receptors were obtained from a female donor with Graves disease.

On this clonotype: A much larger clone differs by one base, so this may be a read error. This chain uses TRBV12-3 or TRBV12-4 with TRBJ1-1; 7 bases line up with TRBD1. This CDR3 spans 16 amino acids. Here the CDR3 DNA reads TGTGCCAGCAGTTCGACCCTGACAGGGTGGAATACTGAAGCTCTCTTT. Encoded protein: CASSSTLTGWNTEALF.

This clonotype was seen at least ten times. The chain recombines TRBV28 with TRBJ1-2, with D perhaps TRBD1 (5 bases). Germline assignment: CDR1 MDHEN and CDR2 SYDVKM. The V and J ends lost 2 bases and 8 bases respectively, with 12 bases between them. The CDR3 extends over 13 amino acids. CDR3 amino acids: CASSLGGGYGYTF. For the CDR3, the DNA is TGTGCCAGCAGTTTAGGGGGAGGGTACGGCTACACCTTC.

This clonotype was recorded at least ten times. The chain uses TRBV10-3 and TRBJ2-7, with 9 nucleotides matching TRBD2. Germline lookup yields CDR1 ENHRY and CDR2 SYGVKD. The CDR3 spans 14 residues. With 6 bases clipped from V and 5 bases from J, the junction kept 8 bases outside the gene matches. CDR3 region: CAISKAGGANEQYF. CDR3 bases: TGTGCCATCAGCAAAGCGGGAGGTGCGAACGAGCAGTACTTC.

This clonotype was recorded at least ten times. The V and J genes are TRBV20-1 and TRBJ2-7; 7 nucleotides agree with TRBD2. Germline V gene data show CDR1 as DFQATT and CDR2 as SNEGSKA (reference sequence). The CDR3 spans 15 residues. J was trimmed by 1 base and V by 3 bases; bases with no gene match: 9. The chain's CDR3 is CSASTTSARSYEQYF. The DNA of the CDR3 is TGCAGTGCTAGCACCACTAGCGCCAGGTCCTACGAGCAGTACTTC.

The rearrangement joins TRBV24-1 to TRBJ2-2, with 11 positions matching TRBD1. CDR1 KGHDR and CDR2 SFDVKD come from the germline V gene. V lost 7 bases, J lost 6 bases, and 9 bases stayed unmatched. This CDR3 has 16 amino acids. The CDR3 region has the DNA TGTGCCACCAGCTCGTCGGGGACAGGGGGGCCCGGGGAGCTGTTTTTT. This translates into CATSSSGTGGPGELFF.

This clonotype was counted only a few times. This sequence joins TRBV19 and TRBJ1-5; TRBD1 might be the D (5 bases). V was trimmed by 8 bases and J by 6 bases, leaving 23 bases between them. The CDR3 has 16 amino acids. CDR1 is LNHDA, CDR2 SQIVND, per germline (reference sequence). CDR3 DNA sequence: TGTGCCAGTTCTAAGACCGCGGGGCAGAATGGTCAGCCCCAGCATTTT. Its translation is CASSKTAGQNGQPQHF.

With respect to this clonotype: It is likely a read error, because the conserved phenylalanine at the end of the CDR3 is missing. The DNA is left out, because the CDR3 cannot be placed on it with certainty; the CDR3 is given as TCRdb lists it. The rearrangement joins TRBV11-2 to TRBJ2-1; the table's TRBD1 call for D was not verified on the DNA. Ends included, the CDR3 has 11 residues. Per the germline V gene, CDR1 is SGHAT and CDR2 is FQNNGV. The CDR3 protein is CASSLLGHPDL.

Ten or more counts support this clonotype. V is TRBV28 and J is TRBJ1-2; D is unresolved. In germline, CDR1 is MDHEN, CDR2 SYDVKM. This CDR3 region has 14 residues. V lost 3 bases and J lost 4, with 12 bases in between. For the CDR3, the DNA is TGTGCCAGCAGTTTGAGGAGGGATCTCTATGGCTACACCTTC. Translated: CASSLRRDLYGYTF.